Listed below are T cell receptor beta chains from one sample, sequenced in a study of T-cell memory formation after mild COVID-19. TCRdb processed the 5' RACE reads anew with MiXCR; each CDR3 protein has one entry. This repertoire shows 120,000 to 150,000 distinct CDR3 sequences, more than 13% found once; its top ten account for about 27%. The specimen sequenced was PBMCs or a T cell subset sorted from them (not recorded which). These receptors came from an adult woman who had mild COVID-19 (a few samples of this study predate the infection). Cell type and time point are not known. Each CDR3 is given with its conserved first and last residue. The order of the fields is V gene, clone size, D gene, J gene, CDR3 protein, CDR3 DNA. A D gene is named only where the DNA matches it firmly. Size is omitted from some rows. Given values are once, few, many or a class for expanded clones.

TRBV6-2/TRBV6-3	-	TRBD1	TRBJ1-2	CASRDFIGTDYGYTF	TGTGCCAGCAGAGACTTCATCGGGACAGACTATGGCTACACCTTC
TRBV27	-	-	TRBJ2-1	CASSSLPLLVSPYNEQFF	TGTGCCAGCTCAAGTTTGCCCCTACTAGTCTCCCCCTACAATGAGCAGTTCTTC
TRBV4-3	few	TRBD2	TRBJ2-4	CASSFGGRAEDIQYF	TGCGCCAGCAGCTTCGGCGGGAGGGCCGAAGACATTCAGTACTTC
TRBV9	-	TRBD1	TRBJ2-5	CASSEEQGGGETQYF	TGTGCCAGCAGCGAGGAACAGGGGGGAGGTGAGACCCAGTACTTC
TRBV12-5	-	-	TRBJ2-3	CASGTPDSTDTQYF	TGTGCTAGTGGCACACCGGACAGCACAGATACGCAGTATTTT
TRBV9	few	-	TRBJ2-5	CASSVVEGEETQYF	TGTGCCAGCAGCGTAGTAGAGGGAGAAGAGACCCAGTACTTC
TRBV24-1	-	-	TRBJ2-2	CATSAGQGSTGELFF	TGTGCCACCAGTGCAGGGCAGGGGAGCACCGGGGAGCTGTTTTTT
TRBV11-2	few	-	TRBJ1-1	CASRGQWDTEAFF	TGTGCCAGCAGAGGACAGTGGGATACTGAAGCTTTCTTT
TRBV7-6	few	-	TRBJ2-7	CASSDEGGFSYEQYF	TGTGCCAGCAGCGATGAGGGCGGTTTCTCCTACGAGCAGTACTTC
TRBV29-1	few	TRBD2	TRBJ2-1	CSVVRENHNEQFF	TGCAGCGTTGTGCGGGAGAACCACAATGAGCAGTTCTTC
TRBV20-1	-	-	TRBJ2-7	CSAPRDLLRNEQYF	TGCAGTGCTCCCCGAGACCTACTCAGGAACGAGCAGTACTTC
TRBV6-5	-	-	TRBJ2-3	CASRYLSTDTQYF	TGTGCCAGCAGGTACCTCAGCACAGATACGCAGTATTTT
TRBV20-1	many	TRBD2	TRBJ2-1	CSARLAGGALDEQFF	TGCAGTGCTCGTCTAGCGGGAGGGGCACTGGATGAGCAGTTCTTC
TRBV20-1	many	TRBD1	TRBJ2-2	CSAPSRDRNTGELFF	TGCAGTGCTCCTAGCCGGGACAGAAACACCGGGGAGCTGTTTTTT
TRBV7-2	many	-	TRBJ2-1	CASSRSSYNEQFF	TGTGCCAGCAGCCGAAGCTCCTACAATGAGCAGTTCTTC
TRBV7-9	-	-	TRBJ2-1	CASSSTVRYNEQFF	TGTGCCAGCAGCTCGACAGTGCGGTACAATGAGCAGTTCTTC
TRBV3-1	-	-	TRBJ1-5	CASSPQMGHQPQHF	TGTGCCAGCAGCCCCCAGATGGGCCATCAGCCCCAGCATTTT
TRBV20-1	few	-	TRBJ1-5	CSARDEDNSNQPQHF	TGCAGTGCTAGAGATGAGGACAATAGCAATCAGCCCCAGCATTTT
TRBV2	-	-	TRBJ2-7	CASSVSRGYEQYF	TGTGCCAGCAGTGTATCTAGGGGCTACGAGCAGTACTTC
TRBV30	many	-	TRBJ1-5	CAWSVGYSNQPQHF	TGTGCCTGGAGTGTAGGGTATAGCAATCAGCCCCAGCATTTT
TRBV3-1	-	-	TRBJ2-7	CASSQDTTAYEQYF	TGTGCCAGCAGCCAAGATACGACAGCCTACGAGCAGTACTTC
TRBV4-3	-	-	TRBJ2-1	CASSQDPGAVDEQFF	TGCGCCAGCAGCCAAGATCCCGGGGCGGTGGATGAGCAGTTCTTC
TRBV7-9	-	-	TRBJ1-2	CASSSSGWPDGYTF	TGTGCCAGCAGCTCCTCAGGGTGGCCGGATGGCTACACCTTC
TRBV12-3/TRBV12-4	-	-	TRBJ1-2	CASSPRGGFPYGYTF	TGTGCCAGCAGTCCCCGTGGAGGCTTCCCCTATGGCTACACCTTC
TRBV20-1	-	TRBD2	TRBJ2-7	CSARGRGSYEQYF	TGCAGTGCTAGAGGGCGGGGGTCCTACGAGCAGTACTTC
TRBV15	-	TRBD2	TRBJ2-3	CATCEVAGSTDTQYF	TGTGCCACCTGTGAAGTAGCGGGGAGCACAGATACGCAGTATTTT
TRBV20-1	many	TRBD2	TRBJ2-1	CSARGGSGRNNEQFF	TGCAGTGCTAGAGGGGGCAGCGGGAGGAATAATGAGCAGTTCTTC
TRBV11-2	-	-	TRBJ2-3	CASSTRTPLTDTQYF	TGTGCCAGCAGCACCAGGACTCCACTTACAGATACGCAGTATTTT
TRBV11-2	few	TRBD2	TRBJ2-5	CASSLTGLAGETQYF	TGTGCCAGCAGCTTGACAGGACTAGCGGGAGAGACCCAGTACTTC
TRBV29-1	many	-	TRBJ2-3	CSVDDGAADTQYF	TGCAGCGTTGACGACGGGGCGGCAGATACGCAGTATTTT
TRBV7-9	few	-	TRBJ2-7	CASSLAATYEQYF	TGTGCCAGCAGCTTAGCGGCGACCTACGAGCAGTACTTC
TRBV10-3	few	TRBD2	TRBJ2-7	CAISESPSGSYEQYF	TGTGCCATCAGTGAGTCTCCTAGCGGGAGCTACGAGCAGTACTTC
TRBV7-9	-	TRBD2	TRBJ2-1	CASSWRTSGRRGPLNNEQFF	TGTGCCAGCAGCTGGAGGACTAGCGGGAGAAGAGGCCCCTTAAATAATGAGCAGTTCTTC
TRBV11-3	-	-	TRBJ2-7	CASSLPGQIYEQYF	TGTGCCAGCAGCTTACCCGGACAGATCTACGAGCAGTACTTC
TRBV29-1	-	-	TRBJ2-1	CSVEITYNEQFF	TGCAGCGTTGAGATAACCTACAATGAGCAGTTCTTC
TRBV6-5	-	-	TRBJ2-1	CASSYRYGEQFF	TGTGCCAGCAGTTACAGGTATGGTGAGCAGTTCTTC
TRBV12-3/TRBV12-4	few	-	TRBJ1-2	CASSLVQRTNYGYTF	TGTGCCAGCAGTTTGGTTCAGAGGACTAACTATGGCTACACCTTC
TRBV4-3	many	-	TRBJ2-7	CASSQETGPHYEQYF	TGCGCCAGCAGCCAAGAGACAGGACCCCACTACGAGCAGTACTTC
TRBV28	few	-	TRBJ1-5	CASSFEGSVQPQHF	TGTGCCAGCAGTTTCGAGGGGAGTGTTCAGCCCCAGCATTTT
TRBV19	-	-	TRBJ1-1	CASSISVEAFF	TGTGCCAGTAGTATATCAGTTGAAGCTTTCTTT
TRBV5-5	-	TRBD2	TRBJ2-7	CASSLGGTSSYEQYF	TGTGCCAGCAGCTTGGGAGGGACTAGCTCCTACGAGCAGTACTTC